Below are 8 T cell receptor beta chains sequenced from a single sample in a study of regulatory T cells. Their antigen targets remain unknown. General study results and limits: In CD3G-deficient patients, conventional CD4+ T cells were enriched for hydrophobic CDR3 residues at positions 6 and 7.

Primers: 52 TRBV forward and 13 TRBJ reverse. Repertoires were generated with immunoSEQ multiplex PCR, while TCRdb's copy carries only in-frame clones and drops some. The sample lists over 20,000 clones, 70% to 90% seen once, with 1.3% in the top ten. Material: conventional CD4+ T cells sorted from blood. The receptors were sampled from a child under 18 with CD3G deficiency.

The V gene is TRBV5-1, the J gene TRBJ1-1; unclear D gene. The CDR3 sequence is 15 residues long. From germline, CDR1 is SGHRS and CDR2 YFSETQ. Between the trimmed V and J ends, which lost 0 bases and 1 base, there was a span of 10 bases. The CDR3 loop is CASSLVSAKNTEAFF. For the CDR3, the DNA is TGCGCCAGCAGCTTGGTTTCGGCCAAGAACACTGAAGCTTTCTTT.

The chain combines TRBV30 with TRBJ2-7; 7 nucleotides line up with TRBD2. Germline CDR1 is GTSNPN and CDR2 is SVGIG (reference sequence). The CDR3 is 12 residues long. V lost 3 bases to trimming and J lost 6 bases; unmatched junction nucleotides: 5. The CDR3: CAWSLSGGEQYF. The CDR3 nucleotides are TGTGCCTGGAGCCTTTCGGGGGGCGAGCAGTACTTC.

This chain links TRBV7-8 with TRBJ2-7; possible D gene TRBD2, 5 bases. V lost 5 bases and J 7 bases, leaving 21 bases between the germline ends. Germline CDR1 SGHVS, CDR2 FQNEAQ. The CDR3 is 15 amino acids. The CDR3 nucleotides read TGTGCCAGCAGCCCCATCCGGACCCACGGCGGGGAGCAGTACTTC. Translating it yields CASSPIRTHGGEQYF.

CDR3 coding DNA: TGCGCCAGCAGCCCCGGGGGGACCGGGGAGCTGTTTTTT. Translated, it gives CASSPGGTGELFF. The genes are TRBV5-1 and TRBJ2-2, with TRBD2 identical over 7 bases. CDR1 is SGHRS, CDR2 YFSETQ, per germline. The junction had 2 bases not matched to a gene; V was cut back by 4 bases and J by 5 bases. This CDR3 comprises 13 residues.

The chain couples TRBV6-1 to TRBJ2-7; D is unresolved. This CDR3 region has 13 residues. V was cut by 8 bases and J by 5 bases, with 16 bases left in between. Per germline, CDR1 MNHNS and CDR2 SASEGT. CDR3 sequence: CASSVTAGNEQYF. The CDR3, as DNA: TGTGCCAGCTCCGTCACGGCAGGCAACGAGCAGTACTTC.

This clone was recorded a few times. V usage is TRBV6-1 and J usage is TRBJ2-7; D uncertain. The ends were cut back, 6 bases at V and 5 bases at J, with 20 bases in the middle. Germline loops: CDR1 MNHNS, CDR2 SASEGT. The CDR3 loop spans 15 amino acids. In DNA form, the CDR3 reads TGTGCCAGCAGCCCAGTGAACACCCTAAAAGACGAGCAGTACTTC. Translating it yields CASSPVNTLKDEQYF.

The rearrangement uses TRBV7-3 and TRBJ2-7; D may match TRBD1 or TRBD2 (5 bases each). CDR3 size: 14 residues. Trimming stripped 3 bases from V and 6 bases from J, with 15 bases between. Germline V gives CDR1 SGHTA, CDR2 FQGTGA. The CDR3 bases are TGTGCCAGCAGCTTCCTAACTGGGACGGGCGAGCAGTACTTC. It specifies CASSFLTGTGEQYF.

The chain combines TRBV11-3 with TRBJ2-3, with 7 nucleotides matching TRBD1. The CDR3 is made up of 15 amino acids. V was pared by 0 bases and J by 6 bases, with 6 bases of the junction left unmatched. The germline gives CDR1 SGHNT, CDR2 YENEEA. The CDR3 loop reads CASSLDPDRADTQYF. CDR3 sequence (DNA): TGTGCCAGCAGCTTAGATCCTGACAGGGCGGATACGCAGTATTTT. The variable domain in full, with the rest retrieved from reference TRBV11-3 and TRBJ2-3, is EAGVVQSPRYKIIEKKQPVAFWCNPISGHNTLYWYLQNLGQGPELLIRYENEEAVDDSQLPKDRFSAERLKGVDSTLKIQPAELGDSAVYLCASSLDPDRADTQYFGPGTRLTVL.